These T cell receptor beta chains were read from a single sample in a study of CD8+ T cells in alopecia areata. Only in-frame clones appear in the TCRdb table, and some are missing; sequencing was by immunoSEQ multiplex PCR. The sample lists under 200,000 clones; around 59% were seen once. This specimen consisted of CD4+ T cells sorted from blood, obtained at week 24, from a patient treated with tofacitinib. The receptors stem from a human donor with alopecia areata. The conserved cysteine and the conserved F or W are not part of the CDR3 here.

v_gene	j_gene	CDR3aa
TRBV7-2	TRBJ2-2	ASRTGGRTGELF
TRBV29-1	TRBJ1-2	SLGTGLCGYT
TRBV15	TRBJ2-7	ATSPSRQSGEQY
TRBV4-2	TRBJ2-1	ASSHLAGTKSDNEQF
TRBV10-3	TRBJ2-1	AIKGLDNEQF
TRBV29-1	TRBJ2-1	SVEGGQGKSEQF
TRBV9	TRBJ2-6	ASSVSLGQGPSRRANVLT
TRBV29-1	TRBJ1-1	SVEENMNTEAF
TRBV11-2	TRBJ2-7	ASSSRGSYEQY
TRBV30	TRBJ1-5	AWSVGDYSNQPQH
TRBV23-1	TRBJ2-7	ASSLTGPYEQY
TRBV6-5	TRBJ2-3	ASTQASGGTDTQY
TRBV6-5	TRBJ1-2	ASSLDRAPRGYT
TRBV20-1	TRBJ2-3	SATDRGGQY
TRBV5-1	TRBJ1-2	ASSLGGPVALGGYGYT
TRBV6-5	TRBJ2-2	ASRTLGRSGELF
TRBV9	TRBJ1-6	ASSADSNNSPLH
TRBV10-3	TRBJ2-5	AISLAGASETQY
TRBV4-1	TRBJ1-4	ASSQDTGGSEKLF
TRBV30	TRBJ2-2	AWRAKDRGVGGELF
TRBV7-9	TRBJ1-2	ASSPFRAEGYT
TRBV29-1	TRBJ1-1	SVGEGARTEAF
TRBV19	TRBJ1-1	ASSWSTKEAF
TRBV7-8	TRBJ1-1	ASSSSRDTEAF
TRBV29-1	TRBJ2-7	SARPTGTLGEQY